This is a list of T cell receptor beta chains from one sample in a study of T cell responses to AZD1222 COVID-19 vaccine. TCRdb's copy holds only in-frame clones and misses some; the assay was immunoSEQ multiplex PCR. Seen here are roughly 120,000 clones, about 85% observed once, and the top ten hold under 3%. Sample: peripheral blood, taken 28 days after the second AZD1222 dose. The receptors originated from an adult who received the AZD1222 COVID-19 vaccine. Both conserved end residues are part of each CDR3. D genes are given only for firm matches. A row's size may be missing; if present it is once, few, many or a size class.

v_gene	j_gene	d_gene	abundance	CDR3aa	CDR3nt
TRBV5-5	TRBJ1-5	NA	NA	CASSLTRVGQPQHF	TGTGCCAGCAGCCTGACCAGGGTAGGCCAGCCCCAGCATTTT
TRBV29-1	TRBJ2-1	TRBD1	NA	CSAVGQGENNEQFF	TGCAGCGCCGTCGGACAGGGGGAAAACAATGAGCAGTTCTTC
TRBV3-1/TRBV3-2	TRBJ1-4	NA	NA	CASSQTATKLFF	TGTGCCAGCAGCCAAACAGCCACGAAACTGTTTTTT
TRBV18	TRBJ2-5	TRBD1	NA	CASSRGTGRETQYF	TGTGCCAGCTCACGCGGGACAGGGCGGGAGACCCAGTACTTC
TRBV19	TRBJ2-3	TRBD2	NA	CASSIELPGLAGGTDTQYF	TGTGCCAGTAGTATAGAGCTCCCGGGACTAGCGGGGGGCACAGATACGCAGTATTTT
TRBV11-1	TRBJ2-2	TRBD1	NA	CASHARTGANTGELFF	TGTGCCAGTCACGCCCGGACAGGGGCGAACACCGGGGAGCTGTTTTTT
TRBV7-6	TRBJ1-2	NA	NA	CASSLAGSGANYGYTF	TGTGCCAGCAGCTTAGCGGGGTCAGGGGCTAACTATGGCTACACCTTC
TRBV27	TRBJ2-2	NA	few	CASSNSRRQGFTGELFF	TGTGCCAGCAGCAACTCCCGGAGGCAGGGGTTTACCGGGGAGCTGTTTTTT
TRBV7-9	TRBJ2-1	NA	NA	CASSLFRASGEQFF	TGTGCCAGCAGCCTTTTCCGAGCGAGCGGTGAGCAGTTCTTC
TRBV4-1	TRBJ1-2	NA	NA	CASSQDQAGNYGYTF	TGCGCCAGCAGCCAAGATCAGGCCGGGAACTATGGCTACACCTTC
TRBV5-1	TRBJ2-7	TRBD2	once	CASSPGLVDDEQYF	TGCGCCAGCAGCCCGGGACTAGTCGACGACGAGCAGTACTTC
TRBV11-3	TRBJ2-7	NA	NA	CASRAGTGSYEQYF	TGTGCCAGCAGGGCCGGGACGGGGTCCTACGAGCAGTACTTC
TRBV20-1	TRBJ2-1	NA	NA	CSASNPSAVRFF	TGCAGTGCTAGTAACCCTAGCGCCGTAAGATTCTTC
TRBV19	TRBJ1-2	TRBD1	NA	CASSILGQGSFGYTF	TGTGCCAGTAGTATTCTTGGACAGGGATCTTTTGGCTACACCTTC
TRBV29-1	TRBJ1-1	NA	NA	CSVAYQNTEAFF	TGCAGCGTTGCATACCAGAACACTGAAGCTTTCTTT